This T cell receptor beta chain was sequenced for a study of blood T cell repertoires in COVID-19. Regarding this clone: The sample holds other DNA sequences that translate to the same CDR3.

There are 15 residues in the CDR3. With 1 base removed from V and 5 bases from J, the gap between germline ends came to 12 bases. Germline lookup yields CDR1 SGHAT and CDR2 FQNNGV. Assay: immunoSEQ multiplex PCR; the TCRdb copy retains only in-frame clones and omits some. Counted here are roughly 290,000 clones, nearly 90% occurring once; the ten biggest clones make up about 1.5%. The rearrangement links TRBV11-2 to TRBJ1-5, with a weak D call TRBD1 (5 bases). Sample: PBMCs or T cells enriched from blood (not recorded which). The TCR comes from a woman aged 18-35 years with acute COVID-19. CDR3 sequence reads: CASSLGSGPHQPQHF. The DNA of the CDR3 is TGTGCCAGCAGCTTAGGCTCAGGGCCCCATCAGCCCCAGCATTTT.